This T cell receptor (beta chain) is from a study of blood T cells in healthy people across ages. Study outcomes and limitations: Underestimates were what the diversity estimates from one million T cells were considered to be.

The CDR3 sequence is 13 residues long. Germline V gene lookup returns CDR1 MNHEY and CDR2 SVGEGT. A second about 7 to 12 cycle PCR used barcoded and J-beta primers. Each cDNA molecule was tagged by a template-switch adaptor with 12 random nucleotides. TCRdb redid the calling of the 5' RACE reads with MiXCR, one entry per CDR3 protein. The table records fewer than 1.5 million distinct CDR3 sequences, roughly 40% of them present only once. A word on this clonotype: No antigen is known for it.

The TCR sequence derives from a woman in her late teens or twenties in good health. The specimen sequenced was blood. The chain combines TRBV6-2 or TRBV6-3 with TRBJ2-1, with D possibly TRBD1 on 5 matching bases. The J call may be mistaken, given a closer DNA end match to TRBJ2-7. The CDR3 nucleotides are TGTGCCAGCAGTGATAGACAGTACAATGAGCAGTACTTC. Translated: CASSDRQYNEQYF.